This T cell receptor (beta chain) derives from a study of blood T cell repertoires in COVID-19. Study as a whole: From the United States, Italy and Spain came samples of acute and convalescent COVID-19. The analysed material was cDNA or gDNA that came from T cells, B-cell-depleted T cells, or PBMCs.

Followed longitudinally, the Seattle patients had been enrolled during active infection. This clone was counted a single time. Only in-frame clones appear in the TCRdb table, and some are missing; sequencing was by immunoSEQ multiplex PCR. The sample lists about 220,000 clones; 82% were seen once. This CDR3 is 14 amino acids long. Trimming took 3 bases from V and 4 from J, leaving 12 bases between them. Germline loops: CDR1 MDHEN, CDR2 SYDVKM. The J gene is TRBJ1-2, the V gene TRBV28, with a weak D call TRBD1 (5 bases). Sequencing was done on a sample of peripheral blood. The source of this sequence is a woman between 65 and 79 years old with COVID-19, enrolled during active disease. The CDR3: CASSFEAGIYGYTF. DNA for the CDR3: TGTGCCAGCAGTTTTGAGGCAGGGATCTATGGCTACACCTTC.